Below are 28 T cell receptor beta chains sequenced from a single sample in a study of regulatory T cells in long-lasting Graves disease (dated by TCRdb to the early 2020s). Receptor libraries were prepared by multiplex PCR. This sample was sequenced with an Illumina HiSeq 4000. iRepertoire HTBI primers and Arm-PCR amplification of CDR3 regions were used to construct TCR beta libraries. The public reads were reanalyzed by TCRdb: fastp trimming at Q25, MiXCR alignment, in-frame beta chains only. Entries are consolidated by CDR3 protein sequence, retaining the most common genes and DNA. The sample includes roughly 400,000 distinct CDR3 sequences, with roughly 15% observed a single time. Less than 30% of the sample is held by the ten biggest clonotypes. What this sample's time point label stands for: newly diagnosed GD, antithyroid drugs for less than 3 months. For both TCR sequencing and RNA sequencing, RNA was extracted from PBMCs using TRIzol.

These data were also filed under a second study, of T cells in Graves' hyperthyroidism and ophthalmopathy.

Sequences were derived from peripheral blood mononuclear cells (PBMCs), sampled at new diagnosis, from a patient treated with antithyroid drugs. These receptors all stem from a woman aged 18-29 years with Graves disease. Donor details come from another sample of the same person, matched by shared clones.

This clonotype has a handful of counts. The chain has TRBV28 and TRBJ1-1; the D is unclear. Germline V gene lookup returns CDR1 MDHEN and CDR2 SYDVKM. The V end was cut by 8 bases, the J end by 4 bases, with 11 bases between. The CDR3 contains 12 residues. In DNA form, the CDR3 reads TGTGCCAGCCTAATTAAGGGCACTGAAGCTTTCTTT. Translation gives CASLIKGTEAFF.

This clonotype was detected only a few times. This chain links TRBV10-1 with TRBJ2-7, with TRBD1 matching 7 bases. The germline gives CDR1 WNHNN, CDR2 SYGVQD (reference sequence). There are 16 residues in the CDR3. The J segment lost 0 bases and the V segment lost 7 bases, leaving 12 bases of the junction unmatched. CDR3 region: CASKILDRDLSYEQYF. For the CDR3, the DNA is TGCGCCAGCAAGATATTAGACAGGGACCTCTCCTACGAGCAGTACTTC.

This clonotype turned up a few times. The conserved final phenylalanine or tryptophan is absent from the CDR3, which likely points to a read error. The gene calls are TRBV11-3 and TRBJ2-1; 10 bases line up with TRBD1. The germline V gene encodes CDR1 SGHNT and CDR2 YENEEA. J was trimmed by 5 bases and V by 4 bases; bases with no gene match: 14. This CDR3 contains 18 residues. Here the CDR3 reads CASSSLAKGQGRDNEQFL. The CDR3 DNA reads TGTGCCAGCAGCTCCCTAGCCAAGGGACAGGGGAGAGACAATGAGCAGTTCTTA.

This clonotype was counted ten times or more. V usage is TRBV5-8 and J usage is TRBJ2-5, with a tentative D call TRBD1 (5 bases). This CDR3 comprises 15 residues. Germline assignment: CDR1 SGHTS and CDR2 YDEGEE. With 5 bases removed from V and 4 bases from J, the gap between germline ends came to 18 bases. Here the CDR3 DNA reads TGTGCCAGCAGTCCTCAGGGCTCCCTGGGAGAGACCCAGTACTTC. It translates to CASSPQGSLGETQYF.

This clonotype was counted many times. This chain links TRBV7-8 with TRBJ2-1, with 7 bases that match TRBD2. In germline, CDR1 is SGHVS, CDR2 FQNEAQ. The CDR3 loop spans 18 amino acids. The V segment lost 5 bases and the J segment 1 base; nucleotides outside the gene matches: 14. The CDR3 spells CASSPWGLPADSYNEQFF. In DNA, the CDR3 is TGTGCCAGCAGCCCCTGGGGACTACCTGCGGATTCCTACAATGAGCAGTTCTTC.

This clonotype was recorded at least ten times. The CDR3 nucleotides read TGTGCCAGCACCCGACTCGGTAGGCAGCCCCAGCATTTT. Its translation is CASTRLGRQPQHF. This rearrangement joins TRBV12-3 or TRBV12-4 to TRBJ1-5; D gene unclear. CDR3 size: 13 residues. V gave up 7 bases and J gave up 7 bases, with 14 bases separating them.

This clonotype was observed once. This could be a read error, since a much larger clone is one nucleotide away. The gene calls are TRBV28 and TRBJ1-2, with D perhaps matching TRBD1 (5 bases). The germline V and J ends were trimmed by 5 bases and 4 bases, with 17 bases remaining between them. The CDR3 has 15 residues. Germline V lookup: CDR1 MDHEN, CDR2 SYDVKM. The CDR3: CASSIIVRTTYGYTF. The CDR3, as DNA: TGTGCCAGCAGTATTATAGTGAGGACAACCTATGGCTACACCTTC.

This clonotype was seen repeatedly, ten times or more. CDR3 sequence: CASRDSGWGQFF. DNA for the CDR3: TGTGCCAGCAGAGACTCCGGGTGGGGGCAGTTCTTC. The chain joins TRBV28 to TRBJ2-1; D is undetermined. V was cut by 6 bases and J by 12 bases, with 15 bases left in between. This CDR3 comprises 12 residues. Looked up from germline, CDR1 is MDHEN and CDR2 is SYDVKM. Using reference TRBV28 and TRBJ2-1 for the parts outside the CDR3, the full variable domain is DVKVTQSSRYLVKRTGEKVFLECVQDMDHENMFWYRQDPGLGLRLIYFSYDVKMKEKGDIPEGYSVSREKKERFSLILESASTNQTSMYLCASRDSGWGQFFGPGTRLTVL.

This clonotype occurred a few times. The chain links TRBV6-5 to TRBJ1-2, with D unresolved. This CDR3 is 14 amino acids long. Trimming shortened V by 4 bases and J by 5 bases, and 14 bases separated the two germline ends. The germline V gene has CDR1 MNHEY and CDR2 SVGAGI. This CDR3 reads CASSSHGIQYGYTF. The CDR3 DNA sequence: TGTGCCAGCAGTTCCCACGGGATTCAGTATGGCTACACCTTC.

This clonotype was observed a handful of times. This chain connects TRBV27 to TRBJ2-3; TRBD1 matches 7 bases. J lost 2 bases, V lost 2 bases, and 7 bases had no gene match. Germline-derived CDR1 and CDR2 are MNHEY and SMNVEV (reference sequence). CDR3 length equals 16 residues. The DNA of the CDR3 is TGTGCCAGCAGTTTAAAAGGGACAGCGTACACAGATACGCAGTATTTT. Translating gives CASSLKGTAYTDTQYF.

This clonotype was counted at least ten times. The J gene is TRBJ2-3, the V gene TRBV5-5; D is undetermined. The CDR3 is 13 amino acids. Germline CDR1 is SGHKS and CDR2 is YYEKEE (reference sequence). Trimming took off 0 bases at V and 5 bases at J, with 7 bases between the two ends. Written as DNA, the CDR3 is TGTGCCAGCAGCTTGGCAGTCTTAGATACGCAGTATTTT. Protein product: CASSLAVLDTQYF.

This clonotype was seen a handful of times. The chain carries TRBV18 and TRBJ1-3; D gene unclear. Trimming pared 2 bases from V and 5 bases from J, leaving 22 bases between. This CDR3 has 18 amino acids. CDR1 and CDR2 (germline): KGHSH, LQKENI. The CDR3 is CASSPDVGGVGSRNTIYF. DNA of the CDR3: TGTGCCAGCTCACCAGACGTGGGAGGCGTGGGCTCCCGAAACACCATATATTTT.

There are many counts of this clonotype. V usage is TRBV28 and J usage is TRBJ2-7, with 16 bases fitting TRBD2. J lost 4 bases, V lost 6 bases, and 18 bases had no gene match. CDR1 and CDR2 from the germline V gene are MDHEN and SYDVKM. This CDR3 region has 20 residues. The DNA for the CDR3 is TGTGCCAGCAGGGACCGAAAGGGACTAGCGGGAGGGCCGGGGCATTACGAGCAGTACTTC. This gives the protein CASRDRKGLAGGPGHYEQYF.

This clonotype was seen repeatedly, ten times or more. This rearrangement joins TRBV12-3 or TRBV12-4 to TRBJ1-1, with unresolved D. CDR3 length: 13 residues. With 5 bases removed from V and 2 bases from J, the gap between germline ends came to 9 bases. The CDR3 reads CASSHRINTEAFF. The CDR3 coding sequence is TGTGCCAGCAGTCACCGGATCAACACTGAAGCTTTCTTT.

This clonotype has at least ten counts. The CDR3 loop is CASSLNTFWNEKLFF. The CDR3 DNA follows: TGTGCCAGCAGCTTGAACACCTTCTGGAACGAAAAACTGTTTTTT. This chain connects TRBV11-2 to TRBJ1-4; no clear D. The V end was cut by 3 bases, the J end by 8 bases, with 16 bases between. The length of the CDR3 is 15 residues. Germline V lookup: CDR1 SGHAT, CDR2 FQNNGV. The full variable domain, in which reference TRBV11-2 and TRBJ1-4 provide the parts outside the CDR3, is EAGVAQSPRYKIIEKRQSVAFWCNPISGHATLYWYQQILGQGPKLLIQFQNNGVVDDSQLPKDRFSAERLKGVDSTLKIQPAKLEDSAVYLCASSLNTFWNEKLFFGSGTQLSVL.

This clonotype was counted only a few times. The chain has TRBV2 and TRBJ1-2; TRBD1 matches at 9 bases. Germline loops: CDR1 SNHLY, CDR2 FYNNEI. V dropped 1 base and J dropped 2; count of bases not matched to a gene: 8. This CDR3 is built from 17 residues. The CDR3 loop is CASSEGQGESRNYGYTF. CDR3 DNA sequence: TGTGCCAGCAGTGAAGGACAGGGGGAATCCAGGAACTATGGCTACACCTTC.

This clonotype has a count of ten or more. The CDR3 loop reads CASSQAGQGQPQHF. CDR3 coding DNA: TGTGCCAGCAGCCAAGCCGGACAGGGTCAGCCCCAGCATTTT. This chain uses TRBV3-1 with TRBJ1-5; 8 bases agree with TRBD1. Per the germline V gene, CDR1 is LGHDT and CDR2 is YNNKEL (reference sequence). With 1 base clipped from V and 6 bases from J, the junction kept 2 bases outside the gene matches. The CDR3 contains 14 residues.

In its sample, this clonotype was seen many times. The chain employs TRBV2 and TRBJ1-5; D gene unclear. Germline assignment: CDR1 SNHLY and CDR2 FYNNEI. CDR3 size: 14 residues. V was cut by 2 bases and J by 2 bases, with 7 bases left in between. This CDR3 is CASSERARNQPQHF. In nucleotides, the CDR3 is TGTGCCAGCAGTGAACGAGCGCGCAATCAGCCCCAGCATTTT.

This clonotype has just a few counts. The rearrangement joins TRBV7-9 to TRBJ2-3; 8 nucleotides agree with TRBD1. J gave up 2 bases and V 0 bases, and 1 base lay outside the gene matches. This CDR3 has 15 residues. Germline CDR1 and CDR2: SEHNR and FQNEAQ (reference sequence). The CDR3 reads CASSLAQGATDTQYF. CDR3 coding DNA: TGTGCCAGCAGCTTAGCTCAGGGGGCCACAGATACGCAGTATTTT.

This clonotype was detected a few times. The rearrangement joins TRBV4-1 to TRBJ2-7; possibly TRBD1 for D (6 bases). V was pared by 1 base and J by 0 bases, with 13 bases between. The CDR3 is made up of 16 amino acids. Per the germline V gene, CDR1 is MGHRA and CDR2 is YSYEKL. The CDR3 DNA is TGCGCCAGCAGCCAAGTGGGGGCAGCAAGCTCCTACGAGCAGTACTTC. The encoded protein is CASSQVGAASSYEQYF.

This clonotype was counted ten times or more. V usage is TRBV27 and J usage is TRBJ2-2; D not resolved. The V end was cut by 2 bases, the J end by 4 bases, with 2 bases between. CDR1 is MNHEY, CDR2 SMNVEV, per germline (reference sequence). This CDR3 is 12 amino acids long. The CDR3 loop is CASSLVTGELFF. In DNA form, the CDR3 reads TGTGCCAGCAGTTTAGTCACCGGGGAGCTGTTTTTT.

In its sample, this clonotype was seen once. The chain employs TRBV5-1 and TRBJ1-3; 7 nucleotides align to TRBD1. The germline CDR1 and CDR2 sequences are SGHRS and YFSETQ. V shed 2 bases, J shed 2 bases, and the junction held 4 bases outside the gene matches. The CDR3 has 15 amino acids. CDR3 nucleotide sequence: TGCGCCAGCAGCTTAGGACAGGCTGCTGGAAACACCATATATTTT. Protein: CASSLGQAAGNTIYF. Based on the CDR3 plus reference TRBV5-1 and TRBJ1-3, the full variable domain is KAGVTQTPRYLIKTRGQQVTLSCSPISGHRSVSWYQQTPGQGLQFLFEYFSETQRNKGNFPGRFSGRQFSNSRSEMNVSTLELGDSALYLCASSLGQAAGNTIYFGEGSWLTVV.

This clonotype came up many times. The gene calls are TRBV7-3 and TRBJ2-3; tentative D call: TRBD2 (5 bases). The CDR3 runs to 15 residues. V was cut by 5 bases and J by 1 base, with 13 bases left in between. Germline lookup yields CDR1 SGHTA and CDR2 FQGTGA. The CDR3 loop reads CASSGTGIRTDTQYF. The CDR3 region has the DNA TGTGCCAGCAGCGGCACGGGAATTCGCACAGATACGCAGTATTTT.

This clonotype was seen many times. The chain uses TRBV6-2 or TRBV6-3 and TRBJ2-5; possible D gene TRBD1, 5 bases. Germline V gene sequence: CDR1 MNHEY, CDR2 SVGEGT. The CDR3 is made up of 13 amino acids. Trimming took 0 bases from V and 5 from J, leaving 7 bases between them. The CDR3 loop reads CASSYSGRETQYF. CDR3 in DNA: TGTGCCAGCAGTTACTCGGGGCGGGAGACCCAGTACTTC.

This clonotype has a count of ten or more. The chain recombines TRBV20-1 with TRBJ2-7, with TRBD2 matching 11 bases. The germline V gene has CDR1 DFQATT and CDR2 SNEGSKA (reference sequence). This CDR3 region has 16 residues. J gave up 0 bases and V 6 bases, and 10 bases lay outside the gene matches. The CDR3 spells CSAPDSTSGSSYEQYF. CDR3 nucleotides: TGCAGTGCCCCCGATTCTACTAGCGGGAGCTCCTACGAGCAGTACTTC.

This clonotype was found many times. A junction end diverges from the germline sequence, so it may reflect a read error. This chain joins TRBV12-3 or TRBV12-4 and TRBJ2-7, with 11 bases that match TRBD2. The CDR3 loop spans 13 amino acids. The CDR3 reads CASSLAGGNEQYF. The DNA of the CDR3 is TGTGCCAGCAGTCTAGCGGGAGGAAACGAGCAGTACTTC.

V gene TRBV5-4 combines with J gene TRBJ2-1; 14 bases are a match to TRBD2. CDR1 is SGHNT and CDR2 is YYREEE in the germline V gene (reference sequence). The V segment lost 4 bases and the J segment 5 bases; nucleotides outside the gene matches: 11. The CDR3 totals 18 residues. The CDR3 protein is CASSRGLAGELHNNEQFF. The CDR3 nucleotides read TGTGCCAGCAGCAGGGGACTAGCGGGAGAGCTACATAACAATGAGCAGTTCTTC. The full variable domain, rest sourced from reference TRBV5-4 and TRBJ2-1, is ETGVTQSPTHLIKTRGQQVTLRCSSQSGHNTVSWYQQALGQGPQFIFQYYREEENGRGNFPPRFSGLQFPNYSSELNVNALELDDSALYLCASSRGLAGELHNNEQFFGPGTRLTVL.

The J gene is TRBJ2-1, the V gene TRBV27, with 7 nucleotides matching TRBD2. This CDR3 region has 17 residues. Per the germline V gene, CDR1 is MNHEY and CDR2 is SMNVEV (reference sequence). Losses at the gene ends were 0 bases for V and 4 bases for J; bases not matched to a gene: 9. CDR3 amino acids: CASSLSGREPPYNEQFF. CDR3 DNA sequence: TGTGCCAGCAGTTTATCCGGGCGGGAGCCCCCTTACAATGAGCAGTTCTTC.